This TCR beta chain was retrieved from a study of shared clonotypes between healthy human individuals. About this clone: Its target is unknown.

The germline CDR1 and CDR2 sequences are MDHEN and SYDVKM. CDR3 size: 11 residues. V gave up 2 bases and J gave up 13 bases, with 12 bases separating them. Naivety among CD8 cells was defined by CD45RO negativity and positive CCR7 selection, thereby excluding terminally differentiated effector memory CD45RA+ cells. Sequenced by immunoSEQ multiplex PCR; TCRdb stores in-frame clones only, minus some. This table holds a few million clones, approximately 92% found once. The study's findings and limits: A reduction in generation probabilities was seen for non-shared clonotypes relative to those shared by all four donors. Naive subsets tended to show greater estimated richness than memory subsets.

The clonotype was recovered from a man aged 18 to 29 in good health. Some clones in this sample may be carry-over from other donors' samples. Sequenced sample: naive CD8+ T cells from PBMCs. V and J are TRBV28 and TRBJ2-7; D not certain. CDR3 amino acids: CASSLGIVGYF. The CDR3 DNA sequence: TGTGCCAGCAGTTTAGGTATAGTGGGATACTTC.